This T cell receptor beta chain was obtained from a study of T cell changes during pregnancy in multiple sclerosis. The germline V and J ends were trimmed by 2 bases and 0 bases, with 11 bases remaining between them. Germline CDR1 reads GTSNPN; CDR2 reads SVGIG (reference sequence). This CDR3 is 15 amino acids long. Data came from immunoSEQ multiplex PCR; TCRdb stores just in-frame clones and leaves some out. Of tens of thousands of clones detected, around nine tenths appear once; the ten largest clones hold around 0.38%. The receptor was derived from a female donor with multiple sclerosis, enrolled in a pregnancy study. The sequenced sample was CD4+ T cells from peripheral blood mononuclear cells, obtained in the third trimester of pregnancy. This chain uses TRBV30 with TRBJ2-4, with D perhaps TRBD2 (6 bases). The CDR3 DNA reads TGTGCCTGGAGTCTAACGGGAGTAGCCAAAAACATTCAGTACTTC. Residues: CAWSLTGVAKNIQYF.